This T cell receptor (beta chain) is from a study of cytotoxic CD8 clonotypes in ibrutinib-treated CLL. Across the study: Patients: 11 relapsed/refractory, more than 14 treatment-naive, 17 to 18 IGHV unmutated. The study's findings and limits: Public clonotypes, rarely seen, contracted or held steady on treatment. A rise in clonality was seen at ibrutinib response, and a fall back toward baseline was seen at progression.

Genomic DNA (about 2.2 micrograms) was obtained from cryopreserved PBMCs for construction of TCR beta libraries. Germline V CDR1 and CDR2: SGHVS, FQNEAQ. V was pared by 1 base and J by 5 bases, with 6 bases of the junction left unmatched. The CDR3 runs 16 residues. Measured with immunoSEQ multiplex PCR; TCRdb has only the in-frame clones, and not every one. Counted here are 50,000 to 60,000 clones, over 65% occurring once; the ten biggest clones make up 20%. Note on this clone: The antigen is not known.

This chain uses TRBV7-8 with TRBJ2-2, with TRBD2 matching 8 bases. Material: PBMCs, obtained after 24 months of ibrutinib treatment. This clonotype was obtained from a human donor with chronic lymphocytic leukemia. The DNA of the CDR3 is TGTGCCAGCAGCTTAGGATTACTAGCGGATACCGGGGAGCTGTTTTTT. Translated, it gives CASSLGLLADTGELFF.